This T cell receptor beta chain was sequenced in a study of cytomegalovirus exposure and HLA in healthy donors. The PCR had 60 Vbeta and 13 Jbeta primers. Profiled with immunoSEQ multiplex PCR; TCRdb holds only in-frame clones, not every one. This table holds some 90,000 clones, roughly 73% found once. The germline CDR1 and CDR2 sequences are SGHTA and FQGNSA. The CDR3 loop spans 15 amino acids. Trimming removed 0 bases from V and 8 bases from J, with 16 bases in between. Turning to this clone: Its antigen is unknown.

Healthy bone marrow donors made up the donors. Study conclusions and caveats: Another analysis was done later, and it associated 15,000 or so TCR beta sequences with HLA alleles at 0.05 false discovery rate. A prior analysis recorded that most TCR beta V segments were productive about 87% or about 30% of the time.

This sequence was found in a boy aged 10-17 years in good health and CMV-seronegative. The rearrangement links TRBV7-2 to TRBJ1-2; D is possibly TRBD1 (5 bases). The sequenced sample consisted of PBMCs. The CDR3 sequence is CASSLAWQGKGGYTF. The CDR3 bases are TGTGCCAGCAGCTTAGCTTGGCAGGGTAAAGGAGGCTACACCTTC.